The rows below give T cell receptor beta chains drawn from one sample of a study of patients and donors after allogeneic stem cell transplantation. Via MiXCR, TCRdb re-called the RT-PCR reads, giving one row per CDR3 protein. The sample contains about 960,000 distinct CDR3 sequences, roughly 17% of which appear only once. What was sequenced was blood, either unsorted or a sorted T cell fraction (not recorded which). The receptors derive from a human donor who was either an allogeneic HSCT recipient or a stem cell or donor lymphocyte infusion donor (not recorded which). It is not recorded whose cells these are; they may come from a transplant donor. The CDR3 runs from the conserved cysteine through the conserved F or W. D genes are given only for firm matches. For some rows the clone size is stated as once, few or many, or as a class when expanded; others skip it.

V	size	J	D	DNA	CDR3
TRBV11-2	NA	TRBJ2-2	NA	TGTGCCAGCAGCTCGACCCTGGTTAGAACCGGGGAGCTGTTTTTT	CASSSTLVRTGELFF
TRBV20-1	few	TRBJ2-1	NA	TGCAGTGCTAGAGACGGTTTGCGGGCGGTAAGCTCCTACAATGAGCAGTTCTTC	CSARDGLRAVSSYNEQFF
TRBV20-1	few	TRBJ1-1	TRBD1	TGCAGTGCTAGAGGAGGGACAGGATTCCCTGAAGCTTTCTTT	CSARGGTGFPEAFF
TRBV12-3/TRBV12-4	NA	TRBJ2-4	TRBD1	TGTGCCAGCAGAATGACAGGGCAGGCCAACATTCAGTACTTC	CASRMTGQANIQYF
TRBV9	few	TRBJ2-2	TRBD2	TGTGCCAGCAGCGTTTCGGGAGGGTCTAACACCGGGGAGCTGTTTTTT	CASSVSGGSNTGELFF
TRBV29-1	few	TRBJ2-1	NA	TGCAGCGTTAGTCCCTCTGGGGACAATGAGCAGTTCTTC	CSVSPSGDNEQFF
TRBV12-3/TRBV12-4	once	TRBJ1-3	NA	TGTGCCAGCAGATACGGACAGGGAAACACCATATATTTT	CASRYGQGNTIYF
TRBV7-3	NA	TRBJ1-3	NA	TGTGCCAGCAGCTTACAGGGAAGCGGCTCTGGAAACACCATATATTTT	CASSLQGSGSGNTIYF
TRBV27	few	TRBJ1-6	NA	TGTGCCAGCAATACCGGCGGGGTAACTTCACCCCTCCACTTT	CASNTGGVTSPLHF
TRBV4-2	NA	TRBJ2-7	NA	TGTGCCAGCAGCCAAGATGGGTTGGGCGGAGGGGCCTACGAGCAGTACTTC	CASSQDGLGGGAYEQYF
TRBV2	NA	TRBJ2-1	TRBD2	TGTGCCAGCAGAGGTGGACTAGCGGATGAGCAGTTCTTC	CASRGGLADEQFF
TRBV7-9	NA	TRBJ2-5	TRBD1	TGTGCCAGCAGGGCAGGGGGCGAGGAGACCCAGTACTTC	CASRAGGEETQYF
TRBV6-2/TRBV6-3	few	TRBJ2-1	TRBD2	TGTGCCAGCAGTTTTGTATGGCTAGCGGGAGGGGGTTGGGATGAGCAGTTCTTC	CASSFVWLAGGGWDEQFF
TRBV19	few	TRBJ1-2	NA	TGTGCCAGTAGTCCAGTGGGGGGATATGGCTACACCTTC	CASSPVGGYGYTF
TRBV7-6	NA	TRBJ2-2	NA	TGTGCCAGCAGCTTAATCCGGGACGCTGTCACCGGGGAGCTGTTTTTT	CASSLIRDAVTGELFF
TRBV7-2	NA	TRBJ1-2	NA	TGTGCCAGCAGCTCATTTCAGGGCTACACCTTC	CASSSFQGYTF
TRBV5-1	NA	TRBJ2-1	TRBD2	TGCGCCAGCACCCCCGGGACTAGCGTATACAATGAGCAGTTCTTC	CASTPGTSVYNEQFF
TRBV7-9	NA	TRBJ2-3	NA	TGTGCCAGCAGTCCCCTTCGGCTCGGCACAGATACGCAGTATTTT	CASSPLRLGTDTQYF
TRBV29-1	NA	TRBJ2-7	NA	TGCAGCGTTGAGGGGGAGACCTCCTACGAGCAGTACTTC	CSVEGETSYEQYF
TRBV21-1	few	TRBJ2-3	NA	TGTGCCAGCAGCAAAAGGTTACAGGGGGGAGGTGGGGATACGCAGTATTTT	CASSKRLQGGGGDTQYF
TRBV11-1	once	TRBJ1-1	NA	TGTGCCAGCAGCTTAGCAATGTCGGGTCGGGGGTCCGGGACTGAAGCTTTCTTT	CASSLAMSGRGSGTEAFF
TRBV6-1	many	TRBJ2-1	NA	TGTGCCAGCAGCACCTCCTCTAGCTGGGTTGAGCAGTTCTTC	CASSTSSSWVEQFF
TRBV3-1	few	TRBJ2-5	TRBD2	TGTGCCAGCAGCCCCAGGACTAGCGCCGGGGGGAACCAGTACTTC	CASSPRTSAGGNQYF
TRBV20-1	few	TRBJ2-6	NA	TGCAGCATGACTGGGCCTCACTCTGGGGCCAACGTCCTGACTTTC	CSMTGPHSGANVLTF
TRBV10-3	few	TRBJ2-7	NA	TGTGCCATCAGGAGGGGGTTCCTCTACGAGCAGTACTTC	CAIRRGFLYEQYF
TRBV4-3	NA	TRBJ2-3	NA	TGCGCCAGCAGCCAAGAAGGGGAAGTTGCAGATACGCAGTATTTT	CASSQEGEVADTQYF
TRBV5-1	NA	TRBJ2-4	TRBD1	TGCGCCAGCAGCTTGGCGCCGGACAGGGGAAACATTCAGTACTTC	CASSLAPDRGNIQYF
TRBV7-8	NA	TRBJ2-3	NA	TGTGCCAGCAGCTTCGACAGACACAGCACAGATACGCAGTATTTT	CASSFDRHSTDTQYF
TRBV3-1	few	TRBJ2-1	TRBD2	TGTGCCAGCAGCCCCGCTAGCGGGAGGGCGTATGAGCAGTTCTTC	CASSPASGRAYEQFF
TRBV12-3/TRBV12-4	few	TRBJ2-3	TRBD1	TGTGCCAGCAGCTCGACAGGGAGCAAAAGCACAGATACGCAGTATTTT	CASSSTGSKSTDTQYF
TRBV20-1	many	TRBJ2-3	TRBD2	TGCAGTGCTAGTGTTAGCGGGGGCTTAGATACGCAGTATTTT	CSASVSGGLDTQYF
TRBV5-1	NA	TRBJ2-2	NA	TGCGCCAGCAGGAAGGGAGATACGAACACCGGGGAGCTGTTTTTT	CASRKGDTNTGELFF
TRBV20-1	NA	TRBJ2-1	NA	TGCAGTGCCGTTCGGGACGCGAGTAATAATGAGCAGTTCTTC	CSAVRDASNNEQFF
TRBV6-1	NA	TRBJ2-1	TRBD1	TGTGCCAGCACCCCCCCCGGGACAGGCAAAAATGAGCAGTTCTTC	CASTPPGTGKNEQFF
TRBV6-1	NA	TRBJ2-2	TRBD2	TGTGCCAGCAGCCACCTACCCGGGGGTAGCGGGGCTAACACCGGGGAGCTGTTTTTT	CASSHLPGGSGANTGELFF
TRBV4-2	NA	TRBJ2-7	NA	TGTGCCAGCAGCCAAGCGGGACTGAACTACGAGCAGTACTTC	CASSQAGLNYEQYF
TRBV20-1	many	TRBJ1-1	NA	TGCAGTGCTAGGACGGGGAGCGGAACTGAAGCTTTCTTT	CSARTGSGTEAFF
TRBV3-1	NA	TRBJ2-7	TRBD1	TGTGCCGCCCGGGGACAGGGGGCCTACGAGCAGTACTTC	CAARGQGAYEQYF
TRBV5-4	few	TRBJ2-2	NA	TGTGCCAGCAGCCCGGGACCCCCGGTTGGGACCGGGGAGCTGTTTTTT	CASSPGPPVGTGELFF
TRBV11-2	few	TRBJ2-2	NA	TGTGCCAGCAGCTCCACAGGAACCTCGACGAACACCGGGGAGCTGTTTTTT	CASSSTGTSTNTGELFF
TRBV27	NA	TRBJ2-1	TRBD2	TGTGCCAGCACCCTTAGCGGGGCCCCGTACAATGAGCAGTTCTTC	CASTLSGAPYNEQFF
TRBV28	NA	TRBJ2-5	TRBD1	TGTGCCAGCAGTTCGACAGGGAGCCAAGAGACCCAGTACTTC	CASSSTGSQETQYF
TRBV7-9	NA	TRBJ2-1	NA	TGTGCCAGCAGCTTAGGTGTAGCTAGCAATGAGCAGTTCTTC	CASSLGVASNEQFF
TRBV6-1	NA	TRBJ2-1	NA	TGTGCCAGCGGGCCCTACCACTTTTATGAGCAGTTCTTC	CASGPYHFYEQFF
TRBV4-3	many	TRBJ2-2	NA	TGCGCCAGCAGCGCGGGGGACACCCACACCGGGGAGCTGTTTTTT	CASSAGDTHTGELFF
TRBV10-3	NA	TRBJ2-3	NA	TGTGCCATCAGTGAAGATGGAGGACTTCTTACGCAGTATTTT	CAISEDGGLLTQYF
TRBV6-5	NA	TRBJ2-1	TRBD2	TGTGCCAGCAGTTACCCTAGCGGGAGGGCCCTCCATGAGCAGTTCTTC	CASSYPSGRALHEQFF
TRBV20-1	few	TRBJ1-4	TRBD1	TGCAGTGCCACCGACAGGGTTGGTGAAAAACTGTTTTTT	CSATDRVGEKLFF
TRBV11-2	NA	TRBJ1-4	NA	TGTGCCAGCAGCTTGCTCCAGGGATGGGAAAAACTGTTTTTT	CASSLLQGWEKLFF
TRBV12-3/TRBV12-4	many	TRBJ2-1	TRBD2	TGTGCCAGCGGCCTAGCGGGAGCTGTGTACAATGAGCAGTTCTTC	CASGLAGAVYNEQFF
TRBV5-1	few	TRBJ2-6	NA	TGCGCCAGCAGCTTGGTACCGCGCTCCGGGGCCAACGTCCTGACTTTC	CASSLVPRSGANVLTF
TRBV12-3/TRBV12-4	many	TRBJ2-1	TRBD2	TGTGCCAGCAGTTTCCCGCTAGCGGGAGGGGACAATGAGCAGTTCTTC	CASSFPLAGGDNEQFF